Presented here are 3 T cell receptor beta chains from one specimen sequenced in a study of CD8+ T cells in alopecia areata (dated by TCRdb to the late 2010s). This specimen's time point label, interpreted: around 28 days on oral tofacitinib. The meaning of the sample's treatment or condition label: oral pan-JAK inhibitor, 5-10 mg twice daily. Libraries came from the immunoSEQ multiplex PCR assay. RNA was extracted from all samples and reverse transcribed into cDNA as template for TCR sequencing. TCRdb carries this immuneACCESS record with in-frame sequences only. Its versions omit some clonotypes, under half of them owing to an unresolved V gene in the studies checked, with the rest unexplained. Recorded for this sample are tens of thousands of clones; 29% of them occurred a single time. The top ten hold 14% to 15% of the sample. Sequences were derived from CD8+ T cells sorted from blood, sampled at week 4, from a patient treated with tofacitinib. These receptors were obtained from a human donor with alopecia areata.

The rearrangement uses TRBV9 and TRBJ2-7; 8 bases are a match to TRBD1. CDR1 is SGDLS, CDR2 YYNGEE, per germline. CDR3 size: 16 residues. J gave up 1 base and V 0 bases, and 6 bases lay outside the gene matches. The CDR3 DNA is TGTGCCAGCAGCGTAGGTCAGGGGGCAATATCCTACGAGCAGTACTTC. Residues: CASSVGQGAISYEQYF.

The V gene is TRBV29-1, the J gene TRBJ2-6; TRBD1 agrees at 9 bases. Trimming took 6 bases from V and 2 from J; bases not matched to a gene: 14. Germline lookup yields CDR1 SQVTM and CDR2 ANQGSEA. CDR3 length equals 18 residues. Here the CDR3 reads CSVVHPGQGFPGANVLTF. CDR3 sequence (DNA): TGCAGCGTGGTACACCCGGGACAGGGATTCCCTGGGGCCAACGTCCTGACTTTC. The full variable domain, its missing parts supplied by reference TRBV29-1 and TRBJ2-6, is SAVISQKPSRDICQRGTSLTIQCQVDSQVTMMFWYRQQPGQSLTLIATANQGSEATYESGFVIDKFPISRPNLTFSTLTVSNMSPEDSSIYLCSVVHPGQGFPGANVLTFGAGSRLTVL.

This clone has more than one count but fewer than ten. J is TRBJ2-2 and V is TRBV29-1; tentatively, D is TRBD1 (6 bases). The germline V and J ends were trimmed by 6 bases and 6 bases, with 11 bases remaining between them. Germline loops: CDR1 SQVTM, CDR2 ANQGSEA. The CDR3 has 12 amino acids. In nucleotides, the CDR3 is TGCAGCGTAACTGGACAGTCCGGGGAGCTGTTTTTT. Its protein product is CSVTGQSGELFF.